There are a few counts of the clone carrying this T cell receptor beta chain. This specimen comes from a study of blood T cell repertoires in COVID-19. Turning to the study itself: In each case, the material was cDNA or gDNA derived from T cells, B-cell-depleted T cells, or PBMCs.

Only in-frame clones appear in the TCRdb table, and some are missing; sequencing was by immunoSEQ multiplex PCR. The sample holds roughly 120,000 clones, about two thirds seen once. V was trimmed by 4 bases and J by 2 bases, leaving 18 bases between them. CDR1 MDHEN and CDR2 SYDVKM come from the germline V gene. CDR3 length equals 17 residues. The receptor was isolated from a human donor with acute or convalescent COVID-19. The donor label of this sample is uncertain. This rearrangement joins TRBV28 to TRBJ2-1; TRBD2 might be the D (6 bases). Sequencing was done on a sample of peripheral blood. DNA for the CDR3: TGTGCCAGCAGTTCCCTGTCGGGCGGGGTGACCTACAATGAGCAGTTCTTC. This gives the protein CASSSLSGGVTYNEQFF.